Following are 13 T cell receptor beta chains from one sample sequenced in a study of T cell responses to AZD1222 COVID-19 vaccine. Sequencing was performed with immunoSEQ multiplex PCR; in TCRdb, only in-frame clones are kept and a portion is missing. The data contain 150,000 to 200,000 clones, around 88% of them singletons. The sequencing used peripheral blood, collected on day 0 of AZD1222 vaccination. These receptors were obtained from an adult in good health.

This rearrangement joins TRBV19 to TRBJ1-1; possible D gene TRBD1, 5 bases. The V gene lost 6 bases and the J gene lost 6 bases, with 23 bases spanning the gap. CDR1 and CDR2 (germline): LNHDA, SQIVND (reference sequence). CDR3 length equals 16 residues. The CDR3 region has the DNA TGTGCCAGTAGCCCCGGACGGGGGGAAGGTCGCTCTGAAGCTTTCTTT. Protein sequence: CASSPGRGEGRSEAFF.

The V and J genes are TRBV11-2 and TRBJ1-1; D unclear. Trimming took 5 bases from V and 1 from J, leaving 8 bases between them. The CDR3 is made up of 13 amino acids. CDR1 is SGHAT and CDR2 is FQNNGV in the germline V gene. CDR3 sequence reads: CASSPPRNTEAFF. In DNA form, the CDR3 reads TGTGCCAGCAGCCCACCCCGGAACACTGAAGCTTTCTTT.

The V call is TRBV5-1, the J call TRBJ2-1; D ambiguous. CDR1 is SGHRS and CDR2 is YFSETQ in the germline V gene. The V end was cut by 2 bases, the J end by 0 bases, with 9 bases between. The CDR3 has 15 amino acids. The CDR3: CASSFSLSSYNEQFF. For the CDR3, the DNA is TGCGCCAGCAGCTTCTCGTTAAGCTCCTACAATGAGCAGTTCTTC. Full variable domain (remainder filled in from reference TRBV5-1 and TRBJ2-1): KAGVTQTPRYLIKTRGQQVTLSCSPISGHRSVSWYQQTPGQGLQFLFEYFSETQRNKGNFPGRFSGRQFSNSRSEMNVSTLELGDSALYLCASSFSLSSYNEQFFGPGTRLTVL.

The CDR3 sequence is CASSLRTGSPTQYF. The DNA for the CDR3 is TGCGCCAGCAGCCTGAGGACAGGCAGCCCGACCCAGTACTTC. The V call is TRBV5-1, the J call TRBJ2-5; 7 nucleotides match TRBD1. J lost 7 bases, V lost 4 bases, and 10 bases had no gene match. From germline, CDR1 is SGHRS and CDR2 YFSETQ. The CDR3 runs to 14 residues.

The chain couples TRBV10-3 to TRBJ2-5; 7 positions match TRBD1. There are 15 residues in the CDR3. CDR1 is ENHRY and CDR2 is SYGVKD in the germline V gene. V shed 8 bases, J shed 5 bases, and the junction held 14 bases outside the gene matches. The CDR3 DNA is TGTGCCATCGGGGTCGGAGACAGGGATGGGGAGACCCAGTACTTC. It translates to CAIGVGDRDGETQYF.

This chain links TRBV6-6 with TRBJ1-6, with D possibly matching TRBD1 (5 bases). Germline CDR1 is MNHNY and CDR2 is SVGAGI (reference sequence). The V and J ends lost 7 bases and 5 bases respectively, with 9 bases between them. CDR3 length: 13 amino acids. CDR3 nucleotide sequence: TGTGCCAGCACAGACAGCAATAATTCACCCCTCCACTTT. It specifies CASTDSNNSPLHF.

This chain links TRBV9 with TRBJ2-3; TRBD1 agrees at 8 bases. The germline V gene encodes CDR1 SGDLS and CDR2 YYNGEE. V trimming: 3 bases; J trimming: 9 bases; junction bases outside the gene matches: 12. The CDR3 is made up of 15 amino acids. CDR3 residues: CASSGGDRGKQTQYF. The CDR3, as DNA: TGTGCCAGCAGCGGCGGCGACAGGGGTAAACAGACGCAGTATTTT.

J is TRBJ1-2 and V is TRBV6-4, with 10 bases fitting TRBD1. With 4 bases clipped from V and 5 bases from J, the junction kept 4 bases outside the gene matches. The CDR3 sequence is 14 residues long. Germline CDR1 and CDR2: MRHNA and SNTAGT. The CDR3 loop reads CASSGRDRGYGYTF. The CDR3 nucleotides read TGTGCCAGCAGTGGGCGGGACAGGGGTTATGGCTACACCTTC.

The chain employs TRBV6-1 and TRBJ2-4; 9 bases align to TRBD1. The V segment lost 3 bases and the J segment 7 bases; nucleotides outside the gene matches: 7. Per the germline V gene, CDR1 is MNHNS and CDR2 is SASEGT. The CDR3 loop spans 15 amino acids. Here the CDR3 DNA reads TGTGCCAGCAGTGAGGGGACAGGGAGTCGGAACATTCAGTACTTC. Amino acid sequence: CASSEGTGSRNIQYF.

The chain carries TRBV27 and TRBJ1-6; TRBD1 matches at 9 bases. The CDR3 totals 15 residues. V shed 5 bases and J 9 bases; nucleotides not matched to a gene: 8. Germline V CDR1 and CDR2: MNHEY, SMNVEV (reference sequence). In DNA form, the CDR3 reads TGTGCCAGCAGTGGGGACCGGGACAGGGTTTCACCCCTCCACTTT. This translates into CASSGDRDRVSPLHF.

The rearrangement joins TRBV4-2 to TRBJ2-2, with TRBD2 as a possible D gene (6 bases). CDR1 is LGHNA and CDR2 is YNFKEQ in the germline V gene. The CDR3 has 15 amino acids. Trimming removed 3 bases from V and 1 base from J, with 9 bases in between. The CDR3 nucleotides read TGTGCCAGCAGCCAGGAAGCGGGGAACACCGGGGAGCTGTTTTTT. Amino acids: CASSQEAGNTGELFF.

The J gene is TRBJ1-1, the V gene TRBV28, with TRBD1 matching 7 bases. Trimming at V came to 7 bases and at J to 5 bases, leaving 10 bases not matched to a gene. Looked up from germline, CDR1 is MDHEN and CDR2 is SYDVKM. This CDR3 contains 14 residues. The CDR3 DNA follows: TGTGCCAGCACACAGGCGCAGGGGGGTACTGAAGCTTTCTTT. Translating gives CASTQAQGGTEAFF.

This clone has just one count. This rearrangement joins TRBV5-8 to TRBJ2-1; 7 nucleotides align to TRBD1. J lost 2 bases, V lost 2 bases, and 4 bases had no gene match. Germline V lookup: CDR1 SGHTS, CDR2 YDEGEE. CDR3 size: 15 residues. The CDR3 loop reads CASSFGQAPYNEQFF. The CDR3 DNA sequence: TGTGCCAGCAGCTTCGGACAGGCCCCCTACAATGAGCAGTTCTTC.